The sequence of this T cell receptor beta chain was determined in a study of T-cell reconstitution after alpha-beta-depleted transplantation in children. As it was prepared, the TCRbeta library received unique molecular identifiers. TCRdb itself ran the PCR reads through MiXCR, one entry per CDR3 protein. The data show hundreds of thousands of distinct CDR3 sequences, with 16% seen just once and 1.1% held by the top ten. This CDR3 has 15 amino acids. V lost 1 base, J lost 5 bases, and 13 bases lay in between. Germline values: CDR1 SEHNR, CDR2 FQNEAQ (reference sequence). The chain joins TRBV7-9 to TRBJ2-3; D assignment may be TRBD1 or TRBD2 (5 bases each). Sequenced here: PBMCs from the stem cell graft donor, sampled from the stem cell graft. The sequence was obtained from a human donor who donated a stem cell graft to a child with acute myeloid leukemia. The CDR3 loop reads CASSLVRGQGDTQYF. The DNA of the CDR3 is TGTGCCAGCAGCTTAGTTCGGGGCCAGGGAGATACGCAGTATTTT.